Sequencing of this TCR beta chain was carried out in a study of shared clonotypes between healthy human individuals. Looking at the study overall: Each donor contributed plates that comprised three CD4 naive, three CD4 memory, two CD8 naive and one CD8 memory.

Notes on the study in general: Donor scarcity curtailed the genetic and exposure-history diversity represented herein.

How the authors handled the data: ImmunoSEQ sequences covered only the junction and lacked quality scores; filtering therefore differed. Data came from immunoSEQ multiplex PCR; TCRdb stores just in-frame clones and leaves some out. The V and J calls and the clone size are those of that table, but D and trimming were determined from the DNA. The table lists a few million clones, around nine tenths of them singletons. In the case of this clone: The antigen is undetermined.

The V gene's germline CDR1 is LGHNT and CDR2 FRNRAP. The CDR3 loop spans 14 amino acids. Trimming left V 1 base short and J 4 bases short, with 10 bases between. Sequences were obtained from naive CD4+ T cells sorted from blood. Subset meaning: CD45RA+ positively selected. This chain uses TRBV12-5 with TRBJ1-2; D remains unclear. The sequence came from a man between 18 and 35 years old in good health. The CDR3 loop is CASGLEDVIYGYTF. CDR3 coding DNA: TGTGCTAGTGGTTTGGAGGACGTAATCTATGGCTACACCTTC.